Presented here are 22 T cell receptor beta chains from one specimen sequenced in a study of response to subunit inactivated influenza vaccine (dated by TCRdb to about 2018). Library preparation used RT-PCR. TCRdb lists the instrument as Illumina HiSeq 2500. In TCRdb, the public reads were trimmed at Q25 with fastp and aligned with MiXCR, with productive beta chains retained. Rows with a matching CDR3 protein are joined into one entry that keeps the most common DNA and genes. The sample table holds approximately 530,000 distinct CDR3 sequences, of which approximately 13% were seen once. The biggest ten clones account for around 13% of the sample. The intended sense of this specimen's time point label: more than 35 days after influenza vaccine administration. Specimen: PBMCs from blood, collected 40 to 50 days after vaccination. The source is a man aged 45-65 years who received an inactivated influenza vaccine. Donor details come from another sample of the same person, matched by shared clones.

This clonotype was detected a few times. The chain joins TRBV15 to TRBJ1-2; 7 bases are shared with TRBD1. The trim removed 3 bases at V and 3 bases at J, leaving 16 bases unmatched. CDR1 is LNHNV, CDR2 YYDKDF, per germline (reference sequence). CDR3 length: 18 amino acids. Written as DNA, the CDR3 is TGTGCCACCAGCAGCGGGGGATACCAGGACAGGTCATACTATGGCTACACCTTC. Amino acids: CATSSGGYQDRSYYGYTF. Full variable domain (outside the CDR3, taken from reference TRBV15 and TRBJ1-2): DAMVIQNPRYQVTQFGKPVTLSCSQTLNHNVMYWYQQKSSQAPKLLFHYYDKDFNNEADTPDNFQSRRPNTSFCFLDIRSPGLGDTAMYLCATSSGGYQDRSYYGYTFGSGTRLTVV.

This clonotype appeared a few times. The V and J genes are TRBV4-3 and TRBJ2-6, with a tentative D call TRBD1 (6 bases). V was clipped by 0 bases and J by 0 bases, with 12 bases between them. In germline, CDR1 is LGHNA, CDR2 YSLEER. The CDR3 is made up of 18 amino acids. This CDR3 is CASSQDLPTGSGANVLTF. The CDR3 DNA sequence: TGCGCCAGCAGCCAAGACCTACCGACAGGCTCTGGGGCCAACGTCCTGACTTTC.

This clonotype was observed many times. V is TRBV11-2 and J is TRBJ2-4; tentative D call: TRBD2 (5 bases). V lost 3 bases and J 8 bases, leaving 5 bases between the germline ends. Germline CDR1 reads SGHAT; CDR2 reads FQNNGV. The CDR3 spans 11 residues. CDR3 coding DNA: TGTGCCAGCAGCTTCGGGGACATTCAGTACTTC. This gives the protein CASSFGDIQYF.

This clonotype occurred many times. The CDR3 loop reads CSARKVGGSPPETQYF. The CDR3 DNA sequence: TGCAGTGCTAGAAAGGTTGGGGGGAGTCCGCCGGAGACCCAGTACTTC. V is TRBV20-1 and J is TRBJ2-5, with D tentatively TRBD2 (6 bases). V was clipped by 2 bases and J by 5 bases, with 21 bases between them. This CDR3 is 16 amino acids long. CDR1 is DFQATT, CDR2 SNEGSKA, per germline (reference sequence).

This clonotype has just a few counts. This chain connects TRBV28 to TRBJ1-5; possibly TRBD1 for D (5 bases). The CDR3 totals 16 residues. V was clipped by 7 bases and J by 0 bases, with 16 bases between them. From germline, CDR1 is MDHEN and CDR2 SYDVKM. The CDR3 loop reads CASIATGGHSNQPQHF. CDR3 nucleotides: TGTGCCAGCATCGCTACAGGCGGGCATAGCAATCAGCCCCAGCATTTT.

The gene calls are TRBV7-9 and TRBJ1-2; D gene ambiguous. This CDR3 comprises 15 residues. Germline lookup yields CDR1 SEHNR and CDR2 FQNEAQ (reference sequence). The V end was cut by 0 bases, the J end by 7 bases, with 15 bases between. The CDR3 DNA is TGTGCCAGCAGCTTAGCGTTCGAGCCAACTCCTGGCTACACCTTC. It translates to CASSLAFEPTPGYTF.

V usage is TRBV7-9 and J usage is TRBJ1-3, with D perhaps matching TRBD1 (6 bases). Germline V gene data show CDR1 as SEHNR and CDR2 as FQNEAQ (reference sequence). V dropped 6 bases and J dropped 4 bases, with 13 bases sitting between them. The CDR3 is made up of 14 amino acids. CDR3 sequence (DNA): TGTGCCAGCAGTCGAGGGGGATTCGGAAACACCATATATTTT. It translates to CASSRGGFGNTIYF. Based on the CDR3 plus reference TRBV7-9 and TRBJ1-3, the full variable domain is DTGVSQNPRHKITKRGQNVTFRCDPISEHNRLYWYRQTLGQGPEFLTYFQNEAQLEKSRLLSDRFSAERPKGSFSTLEIQRTEQGDSAMYLCASSRGGFGNTIYFGEGSWLTVV.

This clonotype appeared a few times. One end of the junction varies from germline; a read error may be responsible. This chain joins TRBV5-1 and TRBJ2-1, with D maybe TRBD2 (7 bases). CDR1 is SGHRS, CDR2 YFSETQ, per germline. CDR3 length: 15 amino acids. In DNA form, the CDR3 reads TGCGCCAGCAGCTTCTGGGGGGGCTCCAACAATGAGCAGTTCTTC. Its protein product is CASSFWGGSNNEQFF. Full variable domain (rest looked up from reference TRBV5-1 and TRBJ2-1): KAGVTQTPRYLIKTRGQQVTLSCSPISGHRSVSWYQQTPGQGLQFLFEYFSETQRNKGNFPGRFSGRQFSNSRSEMNVSTLELGDSALYLCASSFWGGSNNEQFFGPGTRLTVL.

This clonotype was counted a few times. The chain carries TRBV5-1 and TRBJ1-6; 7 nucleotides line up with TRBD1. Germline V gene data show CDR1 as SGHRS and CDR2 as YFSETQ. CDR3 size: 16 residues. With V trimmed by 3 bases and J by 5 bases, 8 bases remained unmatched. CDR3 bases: TGCGCCAGCAGCTCAAACACCGGGACAGATAATTCACCCCTCCACTTT. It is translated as CASSSNTGTDNSPLHF. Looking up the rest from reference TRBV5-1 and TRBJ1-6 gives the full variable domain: KAGVTQTPRYLIKTRGQQVTLSCSPISGHRSVSWYQQTPGQGLQFLFEYFSETQRNKGNFPGRFSGRQFSNSRSEMNVSTLELGDSALYLCASSSNTGTDNSPLHFGNGTRLTVT.

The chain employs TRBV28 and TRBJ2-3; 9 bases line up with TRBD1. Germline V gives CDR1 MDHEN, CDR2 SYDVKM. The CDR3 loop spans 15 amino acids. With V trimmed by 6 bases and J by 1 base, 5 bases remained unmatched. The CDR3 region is CASRHRGLRTDTQYF. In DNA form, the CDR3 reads TGTGCCAGCAGACACAGGGGGCTGCGCACAGATACGCAGTATTTT.

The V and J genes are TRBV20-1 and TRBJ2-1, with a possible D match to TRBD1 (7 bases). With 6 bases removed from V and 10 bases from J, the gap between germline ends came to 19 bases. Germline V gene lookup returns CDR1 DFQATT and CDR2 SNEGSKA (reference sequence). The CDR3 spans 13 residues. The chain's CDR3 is CSAGGQRFGEQFF. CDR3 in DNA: TGCAGTGCGGGGGGACAGAGGTTTGGAGAGCAGTTCTTC.

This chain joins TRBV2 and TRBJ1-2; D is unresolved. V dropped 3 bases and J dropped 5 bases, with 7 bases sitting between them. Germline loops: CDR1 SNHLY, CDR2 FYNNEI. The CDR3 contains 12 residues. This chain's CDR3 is CASSETSYGYTF. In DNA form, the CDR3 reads TGTGCCAGCAGTGAGACATCTTATGGCTACACCTTC.

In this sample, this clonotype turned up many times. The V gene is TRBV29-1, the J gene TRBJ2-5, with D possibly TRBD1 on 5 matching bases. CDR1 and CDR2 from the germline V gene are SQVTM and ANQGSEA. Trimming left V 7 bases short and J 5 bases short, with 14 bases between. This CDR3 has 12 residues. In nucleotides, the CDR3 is TGCAGCGCCCTAAGGGGCTCGGAGACCCAGTACTTC. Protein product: CSALRGSETQYF.

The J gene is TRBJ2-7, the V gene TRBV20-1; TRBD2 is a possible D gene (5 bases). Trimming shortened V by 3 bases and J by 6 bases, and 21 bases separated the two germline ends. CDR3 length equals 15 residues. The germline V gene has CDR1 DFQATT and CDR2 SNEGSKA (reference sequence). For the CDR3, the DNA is TGCAGTGCTAGGGTCGTTCCGGGGAAAGTCCCCGAGCAGTACTTC. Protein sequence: CSARVVPGKVPEQYF.

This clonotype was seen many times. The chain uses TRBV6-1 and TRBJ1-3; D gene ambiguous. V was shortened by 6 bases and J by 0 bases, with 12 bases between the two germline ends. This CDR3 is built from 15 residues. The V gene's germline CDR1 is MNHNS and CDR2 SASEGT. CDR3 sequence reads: CASREFDNSGNTIYF. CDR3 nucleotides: TGTGCCAGCAGGGAATTCGACAACTCTGGAAACACCATATATTTT.

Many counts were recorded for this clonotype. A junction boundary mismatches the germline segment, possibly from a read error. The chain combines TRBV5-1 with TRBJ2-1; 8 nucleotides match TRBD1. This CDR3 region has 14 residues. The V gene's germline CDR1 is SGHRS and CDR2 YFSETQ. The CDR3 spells CASSSGGAYNEQFF. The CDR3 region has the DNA TGTGCCAGCAGCTCAGGGGGCGCCTACAATGAGCAGTTCTTC.

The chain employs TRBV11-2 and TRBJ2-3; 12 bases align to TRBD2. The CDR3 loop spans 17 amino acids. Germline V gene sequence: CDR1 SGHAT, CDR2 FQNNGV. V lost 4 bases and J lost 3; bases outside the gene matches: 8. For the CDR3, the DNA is TGTGCCAGCAGCTATAATCTAGCGGGGGGGCGTACAGATACGCAGTATTTT. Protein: CASSYNLAGGRTDTQYF.

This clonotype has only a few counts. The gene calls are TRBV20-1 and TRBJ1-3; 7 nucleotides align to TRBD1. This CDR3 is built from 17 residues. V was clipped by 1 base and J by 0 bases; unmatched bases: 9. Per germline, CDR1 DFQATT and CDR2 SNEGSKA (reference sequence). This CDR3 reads CSARGTGNPFSGNTIYF. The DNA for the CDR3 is TGCAGTGCTAGAGGGACAGGCAACCCCTTCTCTGGAAACACCATATATTTT.

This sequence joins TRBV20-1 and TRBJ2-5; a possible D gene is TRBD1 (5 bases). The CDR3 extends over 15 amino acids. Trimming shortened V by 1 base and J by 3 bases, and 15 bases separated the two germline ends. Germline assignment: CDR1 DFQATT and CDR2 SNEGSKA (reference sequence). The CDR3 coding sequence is TGCAGTGCTAGAGCCCCGTCAGGGTCCGAAGAGACCCAGTACTTC. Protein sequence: CSARAPSGSEETQYF.

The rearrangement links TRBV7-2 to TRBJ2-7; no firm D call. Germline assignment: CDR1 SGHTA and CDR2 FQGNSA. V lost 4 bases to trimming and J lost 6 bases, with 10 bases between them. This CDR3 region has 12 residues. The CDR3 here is CASSSTSLEQYF. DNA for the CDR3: TGTGCCAGCAGCTCGACCTCCCTCGAGCAGTACTTC.

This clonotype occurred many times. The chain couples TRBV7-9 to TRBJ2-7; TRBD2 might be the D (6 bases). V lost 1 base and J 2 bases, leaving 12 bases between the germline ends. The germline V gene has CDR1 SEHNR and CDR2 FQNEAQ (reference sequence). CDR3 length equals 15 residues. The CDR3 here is CASSLVGTGAYEQYF. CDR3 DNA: TGTGCCAGCAGCTTAGTAGGGACGGGGGCCTACGAGCAGTACTTC. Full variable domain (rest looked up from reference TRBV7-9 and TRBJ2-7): DTGVSQNPRHKITKRGQNVTFRCDPISEHNRLYWYRQTLGQGPEFLTYFQNEAQLEKSRLLSDRFSAERPKGSFSTLEIQRTEQGDSAMYLCASSLVGTGAYEQYFGPGTRLTVT.

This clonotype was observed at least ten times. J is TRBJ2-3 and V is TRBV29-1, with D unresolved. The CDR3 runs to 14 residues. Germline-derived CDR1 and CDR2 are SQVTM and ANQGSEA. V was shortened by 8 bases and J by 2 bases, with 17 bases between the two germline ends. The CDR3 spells CSTAPGSYTDTQYF. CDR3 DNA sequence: TGCAGCACGGCACCAGGAAGCTACACAGATACGCAGTATTTT.